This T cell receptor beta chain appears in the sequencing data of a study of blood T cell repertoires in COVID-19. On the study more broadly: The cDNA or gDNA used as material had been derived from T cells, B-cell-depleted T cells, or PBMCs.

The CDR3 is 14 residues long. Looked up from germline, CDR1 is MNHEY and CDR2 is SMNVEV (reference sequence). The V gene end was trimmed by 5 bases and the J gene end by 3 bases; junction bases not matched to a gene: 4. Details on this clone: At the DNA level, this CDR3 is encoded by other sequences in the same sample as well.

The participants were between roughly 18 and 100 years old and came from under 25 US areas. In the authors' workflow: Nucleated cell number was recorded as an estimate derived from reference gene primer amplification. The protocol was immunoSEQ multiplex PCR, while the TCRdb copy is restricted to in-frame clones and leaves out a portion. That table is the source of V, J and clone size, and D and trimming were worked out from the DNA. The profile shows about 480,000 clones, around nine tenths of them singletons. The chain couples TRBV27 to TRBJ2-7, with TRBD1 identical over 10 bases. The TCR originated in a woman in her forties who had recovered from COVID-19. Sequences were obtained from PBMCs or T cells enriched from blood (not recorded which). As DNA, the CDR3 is TGTGCCAGCAGTCCCAGGGACAGGGGCTACGAGCAGTACTTC. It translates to CASSPRDRGYEQYF.